These 18 T cell receptor beta chains were sequenced from one sample in a study of a mutant IDH1 vaccine in newly diagnosed glioma. Time point denoted: week 23, last vaccination. Doses of 300 ug of mutant IDH1 20-mer peptide were given with topical imiquimod. The antigens these receptors bind are not known. Produced via immunoSEQ multiplex PCR; TCRdb's table is partial and in-frame only. In the table there are about 65,000 clones, about 85% of which are singletons. The sample consisted of PBMCs, taken from a glioma patient whose treatment included an IDH1 peptide vaccine. The receptors shown here come from a man younger than 45 with glioma.

The chain uses TRBV5-1 and TRBJ2-7; D gene unclear. There are 15 residues in the CDR3. Trimming stripped 1 base from V and 2 bases from J, with 13 bases between. The V gene's germline CDR1 is SGHRS and CDR2 YFSETQ. The CDR3 spells CASSLTAAPTYEQYF. The CDR3 DNA is TGCGCCAGCAGCTTGACGGCAGCCCCTACCTACGAGCAGTACTTC.

Only one count was recorded for this clone. V usage is TRBV10-2 and J usage is TRBJ1-4; 7 nucleotides line up with TRBD1. The CDR3 consists of 14 residues. V gave up 9 bases and J gave up 5 bases; unmatched junction bases: 9. CDR1 is WSHSY and CDR2 is SAAADI in the germline V gene. In nucleotides, the CDR3 is TGCGCCAGTTCACCGGGACAGTTAAATGAAAAACTGTTTTTT. As protein: CASSPGQLNEKLFF.

The chain carries TRBV27 and TRBJ1-6; perhaps TRBD1 as D (5 bases). CDR1 and CDR2 (germline): MNHEY, SMNVEV (reference sequence). The CDR3 spans 15 residues. V shed 3 bases and J shed 10 bases, with 16 bases lying between them. CDR3 sequence reads: CASSFRPVGGSPLHF. For the CDR3, the DNA is TGTGCCAGCAGTTTTCGGCCGGTGGGGGGATCACCCCTCCACTTT.

The chain is built from TRBV7-2 and TRBJ2-1; the match to TRBD2 covers 10 bases. The junction had 8 bases not matched to a gene; V was cut back by 7 bases and J by 8 bases. From germline, CDR1 is SGHTA and CDR2 FQGNSA. This CDR3 has 14 residues. The CDR3 spells CASTRTSGRDEQFF. The CDR3 nucleotides are TGTGCCAGCACCCGGACTAGCGGCAGGGATGAGCAGTTCTTC.

The rearrangement uses TRBV28 and TRBJ2-7; 9 bases align to TRBD2. Germline V gene sequence: CDR1 MDHEN, CDR2 SYDVKM. The CDR3 spans 12 residues. V lost 5 bases to trimming and J lost 9 bases; unmatched junction nucleotides: 5. CDR3 sequence (DNA): TGTGCCAGCAGTCAGTTGCGGGGGGGGCAGTACTTC. It specifies CASSQLRGGQYF.

The V and J genes are TRBV10-3 and TRBJ2-1; 12 positions match TRBD2. Trimming took 0 bases from V and 10 from J; bases not matched to a gene: 10. This CDR3 comprises 17 residues. Germline V gives CDR1 ENHRY, CDR2 SYGVKD. The CDR3: CAISESPGLAGRREQFF. CDR3 DNA sequence: TGTGCCATCAGTGAGTCCCCTGGACTAGCGGGGAGGAGGGAGCAGTTCTTC.

The genes are TRBV28 and TRBJ1-2; possibly TRBD1 for D (6 bases). The germline V and J ends were trimmed by 5 bases and 3 bases, with 16 bases remaining between them. CDR1 and CDR2 from the germline V gene are MDHEN and SYDVKM. This CDR3 is built from 15 residues. The CDR3 loop reads CASSKQGFEYYGYTF. Written as DNA, the CDR3 is TGTGCCAGCAGTAAACAGGGTTTTGAGTACTATGGCTACACCTTC.

The rearrangement joins TRBV5-4 to TRBJ1-5, with D unclear. The germline gives CDR1 SGHNT, CDR2 YYREEE (reference sequence). The V and J ends lost 0 bases and 0 bases respectively, with 1 base between them. The CDR3 runs 13 residues. CDR3 residues: CASSLGSNQPQHF. CDR3 sequence (DNA): TGTGCCAGCAGCTTGGGTAGCAATCAGCCCCAGCATTTT.

The chain couples TRBV4-1 to TRBJ1-5, with D possibly matching TRBD1 (5 bases). The CDR3 extends over 14 amino acids. CDR1 MGHRA and CDR2 YSYEKL come from the germline V gene. V lost 3 bases, J lost 6 bases, and 12 bases lay in between. As DNA, the CDR3 is TGCGCCAGCAGCCAGGAGATTGGGGCTCAGCCCCAGCATTTT. It codes for CASSQEIGAQPQHF.

This clone was found once. This chain joins TRBV29-1 and TRBJ2-5, with D unresolved. The V and J ends lost 3 bases and 1 base respectively, with 12 bases between them. The CDR3 runs 14 residues. CDR1 is SQVTM and CDR2 is ANQGSEA in the germline V gene. CDR3 sequence reads: CSVEADDLQETQYF. The CDR3 nucleotides read TGCAGCGTTGAGGCCGACGATCTCCAAGAGACCCAGTACTTC.

The table lists this clone with a few counts. The V gene is TRBV19, the J gene TRBJ1-5; the D is unclear. Germline CDR1 reads LNHDA; CDR2 reads SQIVND (reference sequence). Deletions cut 7 bases from V and 0 bases from J, with 7 bases between. The CDR3 sequence is 13 residues long. The CDR3 loop is CASMRDSNQPQHF. In DNA, the CDR3 is TGTGCCAGTATGCGAGATAGCAATCAGCCCCAGCATTTT.

The chain employs TRBV6-5 and TRBJ2-7, with unresolved D. V was cut by 3 bases and J by 0 bases, with 6 bases left in between. CDR3 size: 13 residues. Germline assignment: CDR1 MNHEY and CDR2 SVGAGI. This chain's CDR3 is CASSYRDSYEQYF. In DNA, the CDR3 is TGTGCCAGCAGTTATAGAGACTCCTACGAGCAGTACTTC.

The genes are TRBV30 and TRBJ2-1; 7 bases are a match to TRBD2. Germline values: CDR1 GTSNPN, CDR2 SVGIG (reference sequence). The CDR3 contains 13 residues. The V and J ends lost 2 bases and 7 bases, in that order; junction bases with no gene match: 5. CDR3 amino acids: CAWSPPGGNEQFF. The CDR3 nucleotides are TGTGCCTGGAGTCCTCCCGGGGGGAATGAGCAGTTCTTC.

This clone was recorded only once. The chain has TRBV7-9 and TRBJ1-1; no reliable D call. The length of the CDR3 is 15 residues. Germline lookup yields CDR1 SEHNR and CDR2 FQNEAQ (reference sequence). Trimming stripped 2 bases from V and 1 base from J, with 11 bases between. CDR3 bases: TGTGCCAGCAGCTTAAATGGGGTACAGAACACTGAAGCTTTCTTT. Its protein is CASSLNGVQNTEAFF. Using reference TRBV7-9 and TRBJ1-1 for the parts outside the CDR3, the full variable domain is DTGVSQNPRHKITKRGQNVTFRCDPISEHNRLYWYRQTLGQGPEFLTYFQNEAQLEKSRLLSDRFSAERPKGSFSTLEIQRTEQGDSAMYLCASSLNGVQNTEAFFGQGTRLTVV.

This clone was observed a handful of times. J is TRBJ1-6 and V is TRBV27; D unresolved. The ends were cut back, 6 bases at V and 9 bases at J, with 12 bases in the middle. The CDR3 has 13 amino acids. Per germline, CDR1 MNHEY and CDR2 SMNVEV (reference sequence). The CDR3: CASRPFPTSPLHF. The CDR3 DNA is TGTGCCAGCAGACCTTTTCCAACTTCACCCCTCCACTTT.

The genes are TRBV27 and TRBJ2-7; D is ambiguous. The V end was cut by 4 bases, the J end by 0 bases, with 4 bases between. CDR3 length: 12 residues. Germline V gene sequence: CDR1 MNHEY, CDR2 SMNVEV (reference sequence). The CDR3 DNA reads as TGTGCCAGCAGTTCCCTCTCCTACGAGCAGTACTTC. It codes for CASSSLSYEQYF.

This chain joins TRBV2 and TRBJ1-3; D is unresolved. V lost 6 bases to trimming and J lost 5 bases, with 11 bases between them. The length of the CDR3 is 13 residues. Germline assignment: CDR1 SNHLY and CDR2 FYNNEI. In DNA form, the CDR3 reads TGTGCCAGCAGGCGGACTGAGAGAAACACCATATATTTT. The encoded protein is CASRRTERNTIYF.

This clone was seen just once. This chain connects TRBV5-4 to TRBJ2-5; tentative D call: TRBD2 (6 bases). The better agreement between TRBJ2-7 and the DNA end casts doubt on the J call. CDR1 is SGHNT, CDR2 YYREEE, per germline (reference sequence). The CDR3 totals 14 residues. CDR3 nucleotides: TGTGCCAGCAGCTTTGGAGGGGCTGGGTACGAGCAGTACTTC. This encodes CASSFGGAGYEQYF.